The rows below give T cell receptor beta chains drawn from one sample of a study of robustness of blood B and T cell sequencing. MiXCR was run by TCRdb on the PCR reads, yielding one entry per CDR3 protein. The profile shows under 2,000 distinct CDR3 sequences, under 70% of them singletons. Material for sequencing was peripheral blood. Receptors were obtained from a human donor in good health. CDR3s include the opening cysteine and the closing phenylalanine or tryptophan. The D gene is left open where the match is weak. Clone size, where shown, is once, few, many, or a class for clones that have expanded.

NA,NA,TRBJ1-1,TRBV10-3,CAISADTYTEAFF,TGTGCCATCAGTGCAGACACCTACACTGAAGCTTTCTTT
NA,NA,TRBJ1-1,TRBV4-1,CASFPTGGAPTEAFF,TGCGCCAGTTTCCCGACGGGGGGCGCTCCCACTGAAGCTTTCTTT
NA,NA,TRBJ1-6,TRBV11-2,CASSLEPDRSPLHF,TGTGCCAGCAGCTTAGAACCAGATCGATCACCCCTCCACTTT
large,NA,TRBJ1-3,TRBV30,CAWSVRRLGTGNTIYF,TGTGCCTGGAGTGTAAGACGGCTTGGGACTGGAAACACCATATATTTT
NA,TRBD1,TRBJ1-2,TRBV5-1,CASSPGQGLVGYTF,TGCGCCAGCAGCCCCGGACAGGGGCTAGTAGGCTACACCTTC
NA,NA,TRBJ1-1,TRBV5-5,CASSLTGPVAFF,TGTGCCAGCAGCTTGACAGGGCCCGTTGCTTTCTTT
NA,NA,TRBJ1-4,TRBV12-3/TRBV12-4,CASSFFEKLFF,TGTGCCAGCAGTTTTTTCGAAAAACTGTTTTTT
NA,NA,TRBJ1-5,TRBV5-5,CASSFGGNQPQHF,TGTGCCAGCAGCTTTGGGGGCAATCAGCCCCAGCATTTT
NA,NA,TRBJ2-2,TRBV29-1,CSAEAWYTGELFF,TGCAGCGCGGAAGCCTGGTACACCGGGGAGCTGTTTTTT
NA,NA,TRBJ2-2,TRBV29-1,CSGAVYTGELFF,TGCAGCGGCGCGGTATACACCGGGGAGCTGTTTTTT
NA,TRBD2,TRBJ2-3,TRBV5-1,CASAPSGGGRSDTQYF,TGCGCCAGCGCCCCTTCTGGCGGGGGTAGGTCCGATACGCAGTATTTT
NA,NA,TRBJ1-5,TRBV6-5,CASSYFGLGQVDQPQHF,TGTGCCAGCAGTTACTTCGGACTGGGGCAAGTAGATCAGCCCCAGCATTTT
NA,NA,TRBJ2-1,TRBV9,CASSVAGGPYNEQFF,TGTGCCAGCAGCGTAGCCGGGGGGCCGTACAATGAGCAGTTCTTC
NA,TRBD2,TRBJ2-2,TRBV15,CATSRDRTSANTGELFF,TGTGCCACCAGCAGAGATCGCACTAGCGCGAACACCGGGGAGCTGTTTTTT
few,NA,TRBJ1-1,TRBV6-5,CASSFRGSENTEAFF,TGTGCCAGCAGTTTCCGAGGGTCGGAGAACACTGAAGCTTTCTTT
NA,NA,TRBJ2-3,TRBV15,CATSARDRKDTQYF,TGTGCCACCAGCGCCCGGGACCGCAAGGATACGCAGTATTTT
NA,TRBD2,TRBJ2-1,TRBV6-1,CASSRRGGTSGGSSYNEQFF,TGTGCCAGCAGTAGACGTGGCGGGACTAGCGGGGGTAGCTCCTACAATGAGCAGTTCTTC
NA,NA,TRBJ1-2,TRBV7-2,CASSLWSGDGYTF,TGTGCCAGCAGCTTATGGTCAGGGGATGGCTACACCTTC
few,NA,TRBJ2-7,TRBV24-1,CATSDSRWSEYEQYF,TGTGCCACCAGTGATTCCAGGTGGTCCGAATACGAGCAGTACTTC
large,NA,TRBJ1-3,TRBV10-3,CAISDSRQSSGNTIYF,TGTGCCATCAGTGATTCGAGACAAAGCTCTGGAAACACCATATATTTT
NA,NA,TRBJ1-1,TRBV7-6,CASSSTPRGGGQNTEAFF,TGTGCCAGCAGCTCCACACCAAGAGGGGGGGGCCAGAACACTGAAGCTTTCTTT
NA,TRBD2,TRBJ2-1,TRBV14,CASSRQVGRERNEQFF,TGTGCCAGCAGCCGTCAGGTGGGGCGGGAGAGGAATGAGCAGTTCTTC
NA,NA,TRBJ1-2,TRBV7-7,CATPFEITNYGYTF,TGTGCCACCCCCTTCGAGATAACTAACTATGGCTACACCTTC
NA,NA,TRBJ2-1,TRBV7-6,CASSHTYGLSYNEQFF,TGTGCCAGCAGCCACACTTATGGACTCTCTTACAATGAGCAGTTCTTC
NA,NA,TRBJ1-2,TRBV29-1,CSVEGGASNYGYTF,TGCAGCGTTGAAGGGGGGGCGTCTAACTATGGCTACACCTTC
NA,NA,TRBJ1-1,TRBV6-1,CAIGGWNTEAFF,TGTGCCATCGGGGGATGGAACACTGAAGCTTTCTTT
large,NA,TRBJ2-3,TRBV7-3,CASSSGVSADTQYF,TGTGCCAGCAGCTCTGGGGTTTCCGCAGATACGCAGTATTTT
few,NA,TRBJ2-7,TRBV2,CASSSDPPGDYEQYF,TGTGCCAGCAGTTCGGACCCTCCTGGAGACTACGAGCAGTACTTC
NA,TRBD1,TRBJ2-5,TRBV24-1,CATSDTTGFRETQYF,TGTGCCACCAGTGATACGACAGGGTTCAGGGAGACCCAGTACTTC
few,NA,TRBJ1-2,TRBV30,CAWKRIANYGYTF,TGTGCCTGGAAACGTATAGCTAACTATGGCTACACCTTC
NA,NA,TRBJ2-7,TRBV6-1,CASRGDIIYEQYF,TGTGCCAGCAGGGGGGACATTATCTACGAGCAGTACTTC
NA,TRBD2,TRBJ2-3,TRBV10-1,CASSPFSPSGVIDTQYF,TGCGCCAGCAGTCCGTTTTCTCCTAGCGGGGTGATAGATACGCAGTATTTT
NA,NA,TRBJ1-1,TRBV5-1,CASRIGGNTEAFF,TGCGCCAGCAGAATTGGGGGGAACACTGAAGCTTTCTTT
NA,TRBD1,TRBJ1-5,TRBV2,CASSSRSGTGRQPQHF,TGTGCCAGCAGTTCGCGGTCCGGGACAGGACGCCAGCCCCAGCATTTT
few,NA,TRBJ1-1,TRBV2,CASSGQLSNPEAFF,TGTGCCAGCAGTGGACAGCTCTCAAACCCTGAAGCTTTCTTT
NA,NA,TRBJ1-2,TRBV5-6,CASSLAVEGEDYGYTF,TGTGCCAGCAGCTTGGCCGTGGAGGGTGAGGACTATGGCTACACCTTC
once,NA,TRBJ2-7,TRBV29-1,CSVGDGQRGYYEQYF,TGCAGCGTCGGCGACGGACAGAGAGGGTACTACGAGCAGTACTTC
NA,TRBD1,TRBJ2-7,TRBV6-5,CASSYGRQGYYEQYF,TGTGCCAGCAGTTACGGGCGACAGGGGTACTACGAGCAGTACTTC
NA,TRBD2,TRBJ2-2,TRBV2,CASRPRGGPTGELFF,TGTGCCAGCAGGCCGCGGGGGGGCCCAACCGGGGAGCTGTTTTTT
NA,NA,TRBJ2-2,TRBV18,CASSPRDGSGELFF,TGTGCCAGCTCACCACGAGACGGGTCCGGGGAGCTGTTTTTT
few,NA,TRBJ1-1,TRBV6-1,CASSGDTLNTEAFF,TGTGCCAGCAGTGGGGACACCTTGAACACTGAAGCTTTCTTT
NA,NA,TRBJ2-7,TRBV21-1,CASSKVQSGTSGGGSYEQYF,TGTGCCAGCAGCAAAGTTCAGTCCGGGACTAGCGGGGGTGGCTCCTACGAGCAGTACTTC
once,NA,TRBJ2-7,TRBV10-2,CASRVGSTYEQYF,TGCGCCAGCCGGGTAGGGTCTACCTACGAGCAGTACTTC
few,NA,TRBJ1-2,TRBV12-5,CASGPGDGPYGYTF,TGTGCTAGTGGTCCCGGGGACGGACCCTATGGCTACACCTTC
NA,NA,TRBJ1-6,TRBV11-2,CASSLEAGRNSPLHF,TGTGCCAGCAGCTTAGAGGCAGGGAGAAATTCACCCCTCCACTTT
once,NA,TRBJ2-2,TRBV14,CASSQLSTGELFF,TGTGCCAGCAGCCAATTAAGCACCGGGGAGCTGTTTTTT
few,NA,TRBJ2-1,TRBV20-1,CSAGIQEQFF,TGCAGTGCTGGGATTCAAGAGCAGTTCTTC
few,NA,TRBJ1-1,TRBV5-4,CASSLAGTVPSEAFF,TGTGCCAGCAGCTTGGCCGGGACGGTGCCATCTGAAGCTTTCTTT
few,NA,TRBJ1-2,TRBV29-1,CSVDEQGGGYTF,TGCAGCGTTGACGAACAGGGTGGAGGCTACACCTTC
NA,NA,TRBJ2-7,TRBV5-1,CASSLAAGRNYEQYF,TGCGCCAGCAGCTTGGCGGCAGGGAGAAACTACGAGCAGTACTTC
NA,NA,TRBJ1-5,TRBV12-3/TRBV12-4,CASTPSGDSNQPQHF,TGTGCCAGCACCCCCTCCGGCGACAGTAATCAGCCCCAGCATTTT
NA,NA,TRBJ2-3,TRBV29-1,CSVEGTSLRTQYF,TGCAGCGTTGAGGGGACCTCCCTACGTACGCAGTATTTT